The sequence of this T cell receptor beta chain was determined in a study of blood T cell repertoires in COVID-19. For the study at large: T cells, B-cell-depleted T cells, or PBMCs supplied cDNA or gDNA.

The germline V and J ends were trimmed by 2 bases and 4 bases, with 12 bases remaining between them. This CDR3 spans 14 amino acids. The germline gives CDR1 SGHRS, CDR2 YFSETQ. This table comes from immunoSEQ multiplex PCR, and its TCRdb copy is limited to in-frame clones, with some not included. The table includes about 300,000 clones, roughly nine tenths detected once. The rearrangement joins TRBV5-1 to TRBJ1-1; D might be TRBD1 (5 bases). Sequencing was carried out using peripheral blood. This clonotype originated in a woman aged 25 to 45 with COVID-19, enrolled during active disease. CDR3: CASSLGGGITEAFF. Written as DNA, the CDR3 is TGCGCCAGCAGCTTAGGCGGGGGAATCACTGAAGCTTTCTTT.